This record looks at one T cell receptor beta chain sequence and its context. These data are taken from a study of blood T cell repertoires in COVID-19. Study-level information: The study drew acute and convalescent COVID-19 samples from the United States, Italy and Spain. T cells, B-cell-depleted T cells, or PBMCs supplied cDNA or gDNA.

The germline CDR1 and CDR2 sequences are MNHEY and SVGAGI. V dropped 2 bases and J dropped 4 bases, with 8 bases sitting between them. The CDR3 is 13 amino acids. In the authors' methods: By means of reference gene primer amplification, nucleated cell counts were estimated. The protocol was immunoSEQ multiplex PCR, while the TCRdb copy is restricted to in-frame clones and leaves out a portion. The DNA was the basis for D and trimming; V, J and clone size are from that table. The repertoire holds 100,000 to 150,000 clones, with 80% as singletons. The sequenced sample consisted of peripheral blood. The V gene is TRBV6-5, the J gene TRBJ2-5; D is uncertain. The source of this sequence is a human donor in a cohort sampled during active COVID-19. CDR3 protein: CASSYGVRETQYF. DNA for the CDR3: TGTGCCAGCAGTTACGGAGTAAGAGAGACCCAGTACTTC.